This T cell receptor (beta chain) was recovered during a study of spatial heterogeneity in lung cancer (dated by TCRdb to the late 2010s). As for the study more broadly: More beta-chain than alpha-chain transcripts were consistently detected, likely reflecting higher beta-chain transcript abundance. In the raw uncorrected reads, each unique combination of TCR and UMI appeared more than ten times on average. The study quantitatively compared TCR alpha and beta repertoires across multiple tumor regions, matched nontumor lung and blood in non-small cell lung cancer. Nonsynonymous mutation counts, determined by whole-exome sequencing of tumor tissue, were related to TCR repertoire features. Both alpha and beta chains were TCR-sequenced in samples taken at surgery, namely 220 tumor regions, 62 to 65 matched nontumor lung samples and roughly 56 PBMC samples. The paper's findings and limits, for the study overall: Additional single-cell paired TCR alpha and beta sequencing was considered necessary to confirm, at a functional level, the hypothesis that regional TCRs recognize regional mutations. Ubiquitous expanded tumor TCRs showed up in blood more often at tumor resection than at routine follow-up.

The sample holds many counts of this clonotype. Its antigen is currently not known. Qualities for individual bases were not recorded, and no much larger clone is one base off. The germline V gene specifies KGHDR as CDR1 and SFDVKD as CDR2. For this chain, trimming is 4 bases at the V end and 1 base at the J end, and the number of junction bases without a gene match is 6. Spanning cysteine to phenylalanine, the CDR3 consists of 17 amino acids. Only the CDR3 region is kept as DNA, spanning 51 bases read in frame from base 1. The library was built by means of 5' RACE. The instrument given in TCRdb is NextSeq 500. The TCR library protocol attached a unique molecular identifier to each TCR cDNA molecule to allow correction of PCR and sequencing errors. As for the original processing: TCR identification, UMI-based error correction and CDR3 extraction were performed with Decombinator tools. TCRs above a frequency of 2 per 1,000, corresponding to the top 1% of the tumor frequency distribution, were defined as expanded. Renyi diversity was computed with the R vegan package after each repertoire had been subsampled 100 times to 5,000 TCRs. CDR3 similarity networks were built from amino acid triplet string-kernel similarity, connecting CDR3s with pairwise similarity above 0.82. The public reads were reanalyzed by TCRdb: fastp trimming at Q25, MiXCR alignment, in-frame beta chains only. Every distinct CDR3 protein forms one entry, paired with its most common genes and DNA. The V and J calls were determined by TCRdb, not by the authors. In all, the sample holds approximately 52,000 distinct CDR3 sequences, and about 5.8% of those were seen once. More than 9.5% of the sample lies in the top ten.

The time point label, as the study defines it: sample taken at primary tumor resection. For TCR sequencing, whole RNA was extracted from tumor and nontumor lung tissue, or from cryopreserved PBMC samples, and no cell sorting was done. Samples were obtained from 65 to 90 patients with early-stage, untreated non-small cell lung cancer from the lung TRACERx cohort. Only patients for whom sufficient RNA was available from at least two tumor regions were selected for TCR sequencing. This receptor chain uses TRBV24-1 and TRBJ1-1, with TRBD1 matching 12 junction bases. The source material was PBMCs, sampled at surgery. The clonotype was recovered from a male donor with early-stage non-small cell lung cancer. The sequence in DNA is TGTGCCACCAGTGAGGGCCGGGACAGGGGGCCGAACACTGAAGCTTTCTTT. It is translated as CATSEGRDRGPNTEAFF.